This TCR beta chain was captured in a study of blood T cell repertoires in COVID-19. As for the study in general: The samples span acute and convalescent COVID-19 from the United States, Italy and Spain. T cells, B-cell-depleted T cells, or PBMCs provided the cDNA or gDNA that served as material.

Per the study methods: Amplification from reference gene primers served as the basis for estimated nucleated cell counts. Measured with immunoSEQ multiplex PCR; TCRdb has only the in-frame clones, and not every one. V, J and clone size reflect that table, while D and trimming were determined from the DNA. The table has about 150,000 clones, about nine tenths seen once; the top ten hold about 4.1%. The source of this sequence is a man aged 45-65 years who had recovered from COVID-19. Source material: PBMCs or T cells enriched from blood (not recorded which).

CDR3 amino acids: CASSFSRNQPQHF. The CDR3 coding sequence is TGTGCCAGCAGTTTCAGTCGCAATCAGCCCCAGCATTTT. The chain employs TRBV27 and TRBJ1-5; D unclear. Trimming took 3 bases from V and 2 from J, leaving 5 bases between them. Per the germline V gene, CDR1 is MNHEY and CDR2 is SMNVEV (reference sequence). This CDR3 contains 13 residues.